Listed below are T cell receptor beta chains from one sample, sequenced in a study of T cells in Graves' hyperthyroidism and ophthalmopathy. TCRdb passed the multiplex PCR reads through MiXCR, listing each CDR3 protein once. The sample yields fewer than 450,000 distinct CDR3 sequences, less than 20% seen once. Input material: blood. The receptors derive from a man aged 18 to 29 with Graves' ophthalmopathy. Both conserved end residues are part of each CDR3. The order of the fields is V gene, clone size, J gene, D gene, CDR3 protein, CDR3 DNA. D genes are given only for firm matches. Rows give clone size only sometimes, using once, few, many, or a class for an expanded clone.

TRBV7-2,many,TRBJ2-1,.,CASSLGGYEQFF,TGTGCCAGCAGCCTAGGGGGTTACGAGCAGTTCTTC
TRBV7-8,few,TRBJ2-7,.,CASSLSNAAYEQYF,TGTGCCAGCAGCTTGTCGAATGCCGCCTACGAGCAGTACTTC
TRBV11-2,many,TRBJ1-2,.,CASSSRESMDGYTF,TGTGCCAGCAGCTCCAGGGAATCAATGGATGGCTACACCTTC
TRBV7-9,.,TRBJ2-2,TRBD1,CASRGTATKNGELFF,TGTGCCAGCAGGGGGACAGCCACAAAGAACGGGGAGCTGTTTTTT
TRBV6-1,many,TRBJ1-2,.,CASSEESPWGYGYTF,TGTGCCAGCAGTGAAGAAAGCCCGTGGGGCTATGGCTACACCTTC
TRBV13,.,TRBJ2-1,TRBD1,CASSTRDRGIYNEQFF,TGTGCCAGCAGCACACGGGACAGGGGTATTTACAATGAGCAGTTCTTC
TRBV10-3,.,TRBJ2-5,.,CAVAGTSNQETQYF,TGTGCCGTCGCCGGGACGTCCAACCAAGAGACCCAGTACTTC
TRBV12-3/TRBV12-4,many,TRBJ1-5,.,CASSSSEGVGQPQHF,TGTGCCAGCAGTTCCTCGGAGGGCGTGGGTCAGCCCCAGCATTTT
TRBV6-1,few,TRBJ1-1,.,CASSRDGEDALEAFF,TGTGCCAGCAGCCGGGACGGCGAAGACGCACTTGAAGCTTTCTTT
TRBV3-1,many,TRBJ1-1,.,CASSQGLEAFF,TGTGCCAGCAGCCAGGGGCTTGAAGCTTTCTTT
TRBV12-3/TRBV12-4,many,TRBJ2-5,.,CASRATETQYF,TGTGCCAGCCGGGCGACAGAGACCCAGTACTTC
TRBV12-3/TRBV12-4,many,TRBJ1-2,.,CASTPHGPFAHGYTF,TGTGCCAGCACTCCCCATGGCCCATTTGCTCACGGCTACACCTTC
TRBV6-1,few,TRBJ2-3,.,CASRRGRVTDTQYF,TGTGCCAGCAGGCGGGGACGTGTCACAGATACGCAGTATTTT
TRBV11-2,many,TRBJ1-5,.,CASSKDRVNQPQHF,TGTGCCAGCAGCAAGGACAGAGTCAATCAGCCCCAGCATTTT
TRBV7-6,.,TRBJ1-1,TRBD1,CASRQSGTGTEAFF,TGTGCCAGCAGGCAATCCGGGACAGGGACTGAAGCTTTCTTT
TRBV12-3/TRBV12-4,many,TRBJ1-2,.,CASSLGEYGYTF,TGTGCCAGCAGTTTGGGCGAGTATGGCTACACCTTC
TRBV9,few,TRBJ2-3,TRBD2,CASSVPRLAGETDTQYF,TGTGCCAGCAGCGTCCCCCGACTAGCGGGGGAAACAGATACGCAGTATTTT
TRBV4-1,few,TRBJ2-7,.,CASSQRVNYEQYF,TGCGCCAGCAGCCAAAGAGTAAACTACGAGCAGTACTTC
TRBV10-3,many,TRBJ2-7,TRBD2,CAISLGTSGDYEQYF,TGTGCCATCAGCCTCGGGACTAGCGGAGATTACGAGCAGTACTTC
TRBV24-1,many,TRBJ2-3,.,CATADEGDTQYF,TGTGCCACCGCGGACGAGGGAGATACGCAGTATTTT
TRBV12-3/TRBV12-4,many,TRBJ2-4,.,CASSVQRGKNIQYF,TGTGCCAGCAGTGTCCAGAGAGGCAAAAACATTCAGTACTTC
TRBV27,few,TRBJ2-3,.,CASSPIRTGNTQYF,TGTGCCAGCAGTCCAATACGGACCGGGAATACGCAGTATTTT
TRBV7-8,many,TRBJ1-2,.,CASSATISTNYGYTF,TGTGCCAGCAGCGCCACTATATCTACTAACTATGGCTACACCTTC
TRBV2,many,TRBJ1-4,.,CASSHRDTNEKLFF,TGTGCCAGCAGTCACAGGGATACTAATGAAAAACTGTTTTTT
TRBV5-6,.,TRBJ2-1,TRBD2,CASSLTGTSGGVYNEQFF,TGTGCCAGCAGCTTGACCGGGACTAGCGGGGGGGTTTACAATGAGCAGTTCTTC
TRBV10-3,few,TRBJ2-1,TRBD2,CAISGTSVSSYNEQFF,TGTGCCATCAGTGGGACTAGCGTAAGCTCCTACAATGAGCAGTTCTTC
TRBV15,many,TRBJ2-7,TRBD1,CATSASTGFNEQYF,TGTGCCACCAGCGCCTCGACAGGGTTCAACGAGCAGTACTTC
TRBV7-9,many,TRBJ2-3,.,CASSLLGDSTDTQYF,TGTGCCAGCAGCTTGTTGGGGGATAGCACAGATACGCAGTATTTT
TRBV3-1,.,TRBJ2-3,TRBD2,CASSPRGGGAADTQYF,TGTGCCAGCAGCCCCCGGGGGGGCGGGGCTGCGGATACGCAGTATTTT
TRBV13,few,TRBJ2-5,TRBD2,CASSPGLAGGAEETQYF,TGTGCCAGCAGCCCCGGACTAGCGGGGGGGGCTGAAGAGACCCAGTACTTC
TRBV29-1,once,TRBJ2-7,TRBD2,CSVLTSGAYEQYF,TGCAGCGTCTTAACTAGCGGGGCCTACGAGCAGTACTTC
TRBV7-3,many,TRBJ2-1,TRBD2,CASSSTGLAGINEQFF,TGTGCCAGCAGCTCCACGGGACTAGCGGGGATTAATGAGCAGTTCTTC
TRBV13,few,TRBJ2-7,TRBD2,CASSLLSGGPGEQYF,TGTGCCAGCAGCTTACTGAGCGGGGGGCCGGGAGAGCAGTACTTC
TRBV2,many,TRBJ2-1,TRBD2,CASSETHPLAGGQGEQFF,TGTGCCAGCAGTGAAACCCATCCACTAGCGGGGGGGCAGGGTGAGCAGTTCTTC
TRBV5-1,many,TRBJ2-7,TRBD1,CASSSGQGRNEQYF,TGCGCCAGCAGCTCAGGACAGGGAAGAAACGAGCAGTACTTC
TRBV3-1,.,TRBJ2-5,TRBD1,CASSQPGQGNQETQYF,TGTGCCAGCAGCCAACCGGGACAGGGTAACCAAGAGACCCAGTACTTC
TRBV11-2,many,TRBJ2-5,.,CASSTLTGRGETQYF,TGTGCCAGCAGCACACTAACAGGGAGGGGAGAGACCCAGTACTTC
TRBV9,.,TRBJ2-5,TRBD2,CASSVGSGGEETQYF,TGTGCCAGCAGCGTAGGAAGCGGGGGGGAAGAGACCCAGTACTTC
TRBV6-1,.,TRBJ1-3,TRBD1,CASSEGTGGNTIYF,TGTGCCAGCAGTGAGGGGACAGGGGGAAACACCATATATTTT
TRBV12-3/TRBV12-4,many,TRBJ1-2,.,CASSFTVRLGHYGYTF,TGTGCCAGCAGTTTTACCGTGAGACTGGGTCACTATGGCTACACCTTC
TRBV13,many,TRBJ1-2,.,CASSTQSFGYTF,TGTGCCAGCAGCACACAGAGTTTTGGCTACACCTTC
TRBV27,many,TRBJ1-2,TRBD1,CATHTGVGYTF,TGTGCCACACACACAGGGGTAGGCTACACCTTC
TRBV7-3,many,TRBJ1-1,.,CASSLGEDTEAFF,TGTGCCAGCAGCTTGGGTGAGGACACTGAAGCTTTCTTT
TRBV3-1,.,TRBJ2-5,TRBD2,CASSQGLAGTRSETQYF,TGTGCCAGCAGCCAAGGACTAGCGGGGACTAGGAGTGAGACCCAGTACTTC
TRBV18,.,TRBJ1-3,.,CASSPRGGLKVGNTIYF,TGTGCCAGCTCACCTCGAGGGGGGCTCAAAGTTGGAAACACCATATATTTT
TRBV29-1,.,TRBJ1-2,.,CSVEGGTHGYTF,TGCAGCGTTGAAGGGGGAACCCATGGCTACACCTTC
TRBV27,few,TRBJ2-3,.,CASSPGASADTQYF,TGTGCCAGCAGCCCCGGGGCTTCCGCAGATACGCAGTATTTT
TRBV29-1,.,TRBJ1-2,.,CSVVAENYGYTF,TGCAGCGTTGTGGCAGAAAACTATGGCTACACCTTC
TRBV19,many,TRBJ1-1,.,CASSRGDTAGWAEAFF,TGTGCCAGTAGTAGGGGGGACACCGCAGGCTGGGCTGAAGCTTTCTTT
TRBV20-1,.,TRBJ1-1,.,CSARAGGTEAFF,TGCAGTGCTAGGGCTGGGGGCACTGAAGCTTTCTTT
TRBV7-9,few,TRBJ1-2,.,CASSATEAAGVGYTF,TGTGCCAGCAGCGCGACCGAAGCGGCAGGGGTCGGCTACACCTTC
TRBV14,.,TRBJ2-1,TRBD2,CASSSRTSGGYSYNEQFF,TGTGCCAGCAGCTCCCGGACTAGCGGGGGGTACTCCTACAATGAGCAGTTCTTC
TRBV5-1,many,TRBJ2-5,.,CASSLGSAQETQYF,TGTGCCAGCAGCTTGGGTTCGGCCCAAGAGACCCAGTACTTC
TRBV10-1,.,TRBJ1-4,.,CASQLTGEKLFF,TGCGCCAGCCAACTGACAGGTGAAAAACTGTTTTTT
TRBV19,few,TRBJ2-5,TRBD1,CASSLRTGRQETQYF,TGTGCCAGTAGTTTAAGGACAGGGCGACAAGAGACCCAGTACTTC